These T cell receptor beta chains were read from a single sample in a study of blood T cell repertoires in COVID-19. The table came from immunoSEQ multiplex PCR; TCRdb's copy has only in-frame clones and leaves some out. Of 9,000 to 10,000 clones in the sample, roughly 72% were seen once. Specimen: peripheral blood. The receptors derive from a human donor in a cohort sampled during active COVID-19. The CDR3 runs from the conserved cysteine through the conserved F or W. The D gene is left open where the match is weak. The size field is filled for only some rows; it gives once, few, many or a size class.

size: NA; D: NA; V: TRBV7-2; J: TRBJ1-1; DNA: TGTGCCAGCAGCTTAAACGGGAAGAACACTGAAGCTTTCTTT; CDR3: CASSLNGKNTEAFF
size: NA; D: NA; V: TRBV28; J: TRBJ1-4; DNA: TGTGCCAGCAGTTTATGGGGGCAGGGGAATGAAAAACTGTTTTTT; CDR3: CASSLWGQGNEKLFF
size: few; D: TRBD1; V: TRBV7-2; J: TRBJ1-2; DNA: TGTGCCAGCAGCTATGGACAGGGTTGGCGCTATGGCTACACCTTC; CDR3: CASSYGQGWRYGYTF
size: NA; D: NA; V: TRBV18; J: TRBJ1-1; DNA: TGTGCCAGCTCACCCTATGTTGAGAACACTGAAGCTTTCTTT; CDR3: CASSPYVENTEAFF
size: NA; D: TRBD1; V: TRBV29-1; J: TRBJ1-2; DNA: TGCAGCGTTGAAGGGGCAGGGGGACGGGGCTACACCTTC; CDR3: CSVEGAGGRGYTF
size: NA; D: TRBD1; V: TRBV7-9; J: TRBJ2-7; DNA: TGTGCCAGCAGCTCGCCACCCTCGTACAGGGGGTGGGACGAACAGTACTTC; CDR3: CASSSPPSYRGWDEQYF
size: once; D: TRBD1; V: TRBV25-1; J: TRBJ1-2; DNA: TGTGCCAGCAGCAGGGGGGCGAGGTATGGCTACACCTTC; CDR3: CASSRGARYGYTF
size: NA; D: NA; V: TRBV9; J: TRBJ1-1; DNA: TGTGCCAGCAGCGTATCGGGCAGGGTGGCTGAAGCTTTCTTT; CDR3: CASSVSGRVAEAFF
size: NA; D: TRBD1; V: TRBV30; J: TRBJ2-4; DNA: TGTGCCTGTACCGGGACAGTAAAAAACATTCAGTACTTC; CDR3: CACTGTVKNIQYF
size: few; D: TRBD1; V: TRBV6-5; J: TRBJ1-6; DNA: TGTGCCAGCACCAGACAGGGGTTTGATTCACCCCTCCACTTT; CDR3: CASTRQGFDSPLHF
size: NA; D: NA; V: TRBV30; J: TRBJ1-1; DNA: TGTGCCTGGAGTGTACTAGGGTTGGGTAACACTGAAGCTTTCTTT; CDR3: CAWSVLGLGNTEAFF
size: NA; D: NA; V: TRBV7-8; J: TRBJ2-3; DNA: TGTGCCAGCAGCTTAGGTCCCTTCACAGATACGCAGTATTTT; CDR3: CASSLGPFTDTQYF
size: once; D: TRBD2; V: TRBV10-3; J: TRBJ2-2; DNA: TGTGCCATCCGAAAAACTAGCGTGGCCGCCGGGGAGCTGTTTTTT; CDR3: CAIRKTSVAAGELFF
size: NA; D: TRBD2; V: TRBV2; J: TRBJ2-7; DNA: TGTGCCAGCACCCCGGGACTAGCCGGTTCCTACGAGCAGTACTTC; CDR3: CASTPGLAGSYEQYF
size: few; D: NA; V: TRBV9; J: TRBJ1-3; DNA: TGTGCCAGCAGCCTAAGAGGAGACACCATATATTTT; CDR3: CASSLRGDTIYF
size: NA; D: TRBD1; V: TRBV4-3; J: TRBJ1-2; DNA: TGCGCCAGCAGCCCTAGACCGGGACAGGGGGCTTGGGGCTACACCTTC; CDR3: CASSPRPGQGAWGYTF